These T cell receptor beta chains were read from a single sample in a study of Tregs in tolerant kidney transplant recipients. The assay was immunoSEQ multiplex PCR, and TCRdb's table has in-frame clones only and misses some. Of about 59,000 clones detected, 65% to 85% appear once; the ten largest clones hold about 5.5%. Source material: CD4+ T cells from blood. These receptors came from a human donor in good health. Both conserved end residues are part of each CDR3. Size is omitted from some rows. Given values are once, few, many or a class for expanded clones.

TRBV12-5	TRBJ1-3	NA	CARESTIYF
TRBV9	TRBJ2-2	NA	CASSEGDLLGGELFF
TRBV7-9	TRBJ1-1	few	CASSLQGDTEAFF
TRBV7-9	TRBJ2-3	NA	CASSLGPNTQYF
TRBV6-5	TRBJ1-5	once	CASRQGWSNQPQHF
TRBV30	TRBJ2-7	NA	CASREVASGSFEQYF
TRBV10-3	TRBJ2-2	NA	CAISERANTGELFF
TRBV7-2	TRBJ2-4	NA	CASSPSRAKNIQYF
TRBV11-3	TRBJ1-1	NA	CASSSYPTGGGTEAFF
TRBV30	TRBJ1-3	NA	CAWNSGGNTIYF
TRBV7-8	TRBJ2-2	NA	CASSPLRRGNTGELFF
TRBV30	TRBJ2-1	NA	CAWSVMRTSGPRPFEQFF
TRBV7-8	TRBJ2-3	NA	CASSPGRVGTDTQYF
TRBV25-1	TRBJ2-3	NA	CASSEASRGDTQYF
TRBV6-1	TRBJ2-1	few	CASILDGGGEQFF
TRBV7-2	TRBJ2-7	NA	CASSLDWTDEQYF
TRBV5-1	TRBJ1-2	NA	CASSLDGQGGYTF
TRBV6-1	TRBJ1-2	NA	CASSEASTGNYGYTF
TRBV7-2	TRBJ2-2	NA	CASSPLAGAPGELFF
TRBV19	TRBJ2-5	NA	CASSGQMGQSTQYF
TRBV2	TRBJ1-1	NA	CASNIMNTEAFF
TRBV29-1	TRBJ1-1	NA	CSVEPGGLFRIRTGNTEAFF
TRBV13	TRBJ1-2	NA	CASSLGEVNYGYTF
TRBV10-3	TRBJ1-3	NA	CAIRPGQSSGNTIYF
TRBV10-3	TRBJ1-1	NA	CAISNRGISTEAFF
TRBV4-3	TRBJ2-5	NA	CASSQDRLETQYF
TRBV10-3	TRBJ1-5	few	CALRGPPQHF
TRBV30	TRBJ1-2	NA	CAWRIDYGYTF
TRBV6-1	TRBJ2-7	once	CASHLQGQGDEQYF
TRBV9	TRBJ1-2	NA	CASSVDRGVYGYTF
TRBV27	TRBJ2-7	NA	CASSRGDLWEQYF
TRBV2	TRBJ1-2	NA	CASSEALRDGYTF
TRBV27	TRBJ2-7	NA	CASSSKDRGVYEQYF